The 15 T cell receptor beta chains given below trace back to one sample, sequenced in a study of vaccination effects on CD4 cells after COVID-19 (dated by TCRdb to between 2021 and 2023). To identify antigen-specific CD4+ T cell clonotypes by their expansion, the ViraFEST assay first stimulated PBMC with viral peptide pools and then applied TCR sequencing. After less than eleven days of culture, CD4+ T cells were isolated with the EasySep CD4+ T cell isolation kit. The absence of prior SARS-CoV-2 infection in healthy vaccine recipients was confirmed by negative nucleocapsid antibodies before and after vaccination. Library preparation employed the immunoSEQ multiplex PCR assay. TCRdb retrieved this table from immuneACCESS and kept in-frame rearrangements only. Not all clones are present; in checked studies, unresolved V genes account for under half, and no reason is known for the remainder. This sample is represented by approximately 68,000 clones; 78% of them were singletons. The top ten constitute 10% to 13% of the sample.

These TCRs' antigens remain unknown. The source material was CD4+ T cells from PBMCs cultured with SARS-CoV-2 spike peptides, sampled before COVID-19 vaccination. The cell subset or site label on this specimen signifies: SARS-CoV-2 spike overlapping peptide pool stimulation. All receptors come from a human donor who received a COVID-19 vaccine.

The chain recombines TRBV7-2 with TRBJ2-1; weak D call: TRBD1 (5 bases). Per germline, CDR1 SGHTA and CDR2 FQGNSA. Between the trimmed V and J ends, which lost 1 base and 2 bases, there was a span of 9 bases. The CDR3 runs 15 residues. CDR3: CASSLGAGTYNEQFF. The CDR3 coding sequence is TGTGCCAGCAGCTTAGGAGCAGGGACCTACAATGAGCAGTTCTTC.

This clone came up once. V is TRBV5-5 and J is TRBJ2-7, with a possible D match to TRBD2 (5 bases). The CDR3 runs 15 residues. The ends were cut back, 1 base at V and 0 bases at J, with 11 bases in the middle. CDR1 and CDR2 from the germline V gene are SGHKS and YYEKEE (reference sequence). The CDR3 region is CASSLRRGSSYEQYV. The CDR3 nucleotides are TGTGCCAGCAGCTTGCGCCGGGGAAGCTCCTACGAGCAGTACGTC.

The chain recombines TRBV25-1 with TRBJ1-3; D not certain. V lost 4 bases, J lost 4 bases, and 14 bases lay in between. The CDR3 spans 15 residues. Germline V gene lookup returns CDR1 MGHDK and CDR2 SYGVNS. The CDR3 here is CASSVSGVRGNTIYF. The CDR3 DNA sequence: TGTGCCAGCAGTGTCAGCGGAGTTAGGGGAAACACCATATATTTT.

V and J are TRBV30 and TRBJ1-2; D is possibly TRBD1 (5 bases). Trimming pared 0 bases from V and 6 bases from J, leaving 14 bases between. CDR1 GTSNPN and CDR2 SVGIG come from the germline V gene (reference sequence). The CDR3 loop spans 14 amino acids. CDR3 bases: TGTGCCTGGAGTGTAGCCCGGGGCATGAATGGCTACACCTTC. Translating it yields CAWSVARGMNGYTF. The full variable domain, with the rest looked up from reference TRBV30 and TRBJ1-2, is SQTIHQWPATLVQPVGSPLSLECTVEGTSNPNLYWYRQAAGRGLQLLFYSVGIGQISSEVPQNLSASRPQDRQFILSSKKLLLSDSGFYLCAWSVARGMNGYTFGSGTRLTVV.

The chain combines TRBV6-1 with TRBJ2-7, with TRBD1 identical over 7 bases. The junction had 15 bases not matched to a gene; V was cut back by 4 bases and J by 3 bases. Germline V gene sequence: CDR1 MNHNS, CDR2 SASEGT. The CDR3 length is 17 residues. The CDR3 loop reads CASSAILSGTAVYEQYV. CDR3 coding DNA: TGTGCCAGCAGTGCAATACTGTCCGGGACAGCCGTCTACGAGCAGTACGTC.

Here the CDR3 DNA reads TGTGCCATTTCAGGGGGCACTGAAGCTTTCTTT. This translates into CAISGGTEAFF. The V and J genes are TRBV7-9 and TRBJ1-1, with 7 bases matching TRBD1. Germline values: CDR1 SEHNR, CDR2 FQNEAQ (reference sequence). V gave up 10 bases and J gave up 4 bases; unmatched junction bases: 3. The CDR3 extends over 11 amino acids.

This clone has more than one count but fewer than ten. The chain joins TRBV4-1 to TRBJ1-5; a possible D gene is TRBD1 (6 bases). This CDR3 has 15 residues. Germline V lookup: CDR1 MGHRA, CDR2 YSYEKL. V lost 5 bases to trimming and J lost 0 bases, with 11 bases between them. The CDR3 sequence is CASSGVRGSNQPQHF. The CDR3 bases are TGCGCCAGCAGCGGCGTCAGGGGTAGCAATCAGCCCCAGCATTTT.

This clone has a handful of counts. The chain joins TRBV30 to TRBJ2-1, with TRBD1 matching 10 bases. V gave up 8 bases and J gave up 7 bases; unmatched junction bases: 17. There are 16 residues in the CDR3. Germline assignment: CDR1 GTSNPN and CDR2 SVGIG (reference sequence). The CDR3 bases are TGTGCCGGGATACCGGGACAGGGGTTGGTACAAAATGAGCAGTTCTTC. It translates to CAGIPGQGLVQNEQFF.

Only a few counts were recorded for this clone. The chain employs TRBV6-1 and TRBJ1-6; D is unresolved. The CDR3 spans 12 residues. Germline CDR1 and CDR2: MNHNS and SASEGT. The ends were cut back, 3 bases at V and 7 bases at J, with 4 bases in the middle. The CDR3 reads CASSDRNSPLHF. The CDR3 DNA reads TGTGCCAGCAGTGACAGGAATTCACCCCTCCACTTT.

A single count supports this clone. The gene calls are TRBV6-5 and TRBJ1-5; D possibly corresponds to TRBD1 (5 bases). With 4 bases removed from V and 7 bases from J, the gap between germline ends came to 17 bases. Germline CDR1 reads MNHEY; CDR2 reads SVGAGI. The CDR3 has 15 residues. For the CDR3, the DNA is TGTGCCAGCAGTTCCTCCGGGGACCGTGGACAGCCCCAGCATTTT. Its translation is CASSSSGDRGQPQHF.

The chain links TRBV18 to TRBJ1-2; no clear D. V was trimmed by 3 bases and J by 7 bases, leaving 18 bases between them. This CDR3 contains 15 residues. Germline-derived CDR1 and CDR2 are KGHSH and LQKENI. This chain's CDR3 is CASSPSLTNSGGYTF. The DNA for the CDR3 is TGTGCCAGCTCACCCTCGTTGACTAATTCGGGTGGCTACACCTTC.

V is TRBV5-1 and J is TRBJ2-3, with a weak D call TRBD2 (7 bases). The CDR3 has 15 residues. The V and J ends lost 3 bases and 4 bases respectively, with 15 bases between them. Germline assignment: CDR1 SGHRS and CDR2 YFSETQ. CDR3 sequence reads: CASSYGPGGSDTQYF. CDR3 bases: TGCGCCAGCAGCTACGGCCCGGGGGGCTCAGATACGCAGTATTTT.

The V call is TRBV18, the J call TRBJ1-4, with TRBD1 matching 8 bases. V lost 4 bases, J lost 8 bases, and 9 bases stayed unmatched. The CDR3 has 15 residues. Germline loops: CDR1 KGHSH, CDR2 LQKENI. DNA for the CDR3: TGTGCCAGCTCACGAATGACAGGGGCGGAAGAAAAACTGTTTTTT. This sequence encodes CASSRMTGAEEKLFF.

This clone has just one count. The chain links TRBV20-1 to TRBJ2-1; D might be TRBD2 (5 bases). V lost 6 bases to trimming and J lost 0 bases, with 12 bases between them. The length of the CDR3 is 14 residues. The germline V gene encodes CDR1 DFQATT and CDR2 SNEGSKA (reference sequence). The DNA for the CDR3 is TGCAGTGCCAGTACGGGGAGCTCCTACAATGAGCAGTTCTTC. It specifies CSASTGSSYNEQFF.

This chain links TRBV19 with TRBJ2-2; no firm D call. This CDR3 region has 15 residues. Trimming stripped 5 bases from V and 0 bases from J, with 10 bases between. CDR1 is LNHDA and CDR2 is SQIVND in the germline V gene (reference sequence). CDR3 in DNA: TGTGCCAGTAGTCGTCCCCCTGCGAACACCGGGGAGCTGTTTTTT. The encoded protein is CASSRPPANTGELFF.